This entry features one TCR beta chain sequence. The method was immunoSEQ multiplex PCR; TCRdb's version includes in-frame clones alone and lacks a portion of them. This table holds approximately 75,000 clones, 75% to 90% found once. V trimming: 4 bases; J trimming: 7 bases; junction bases outside the gene matches: 5. Germline CDR1 is SGDLS and CDR2 is YYNGEE. This CDR3 contains 13 residues. The source of the sample is a study of blood T cell repertoires in COVID-19. This TCR derives from an older man with acute or convalescent COVID-19. The chain has TRBV9 and TRBJ2-7, with 10 nucleotides matching TRBD1. Sequences were obtained from peripheral blood. As DNA, the CDR3 is TGTGCCAGCAGCCGACAGGGGGCAGGTGAGCAGTACTTC. It translates to CASSRQGAGEQYF.